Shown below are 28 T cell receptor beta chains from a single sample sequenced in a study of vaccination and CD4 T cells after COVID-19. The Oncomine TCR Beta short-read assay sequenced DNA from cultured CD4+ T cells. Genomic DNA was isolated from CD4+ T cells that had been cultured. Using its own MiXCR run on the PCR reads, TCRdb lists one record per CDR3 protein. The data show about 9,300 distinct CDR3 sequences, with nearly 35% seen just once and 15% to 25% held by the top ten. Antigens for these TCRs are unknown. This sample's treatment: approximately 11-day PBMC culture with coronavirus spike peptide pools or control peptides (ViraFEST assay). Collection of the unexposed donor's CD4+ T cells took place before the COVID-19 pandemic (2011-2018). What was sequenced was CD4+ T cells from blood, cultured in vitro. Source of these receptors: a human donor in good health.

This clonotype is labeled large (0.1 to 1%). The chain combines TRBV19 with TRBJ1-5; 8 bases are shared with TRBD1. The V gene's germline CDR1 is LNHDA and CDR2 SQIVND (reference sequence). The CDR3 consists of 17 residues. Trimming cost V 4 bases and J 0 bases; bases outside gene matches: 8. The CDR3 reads CASSTTGGGGSNQPQHF. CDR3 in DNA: TGTGCCAGTAGTACTACAGGGGGTGGGGGTAGCAATCAGCCCCAGCATTTT. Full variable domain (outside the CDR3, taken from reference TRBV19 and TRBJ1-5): DGGITQSPKYLFRKEGQNVTLSCEQNLNHDAMYWYRQDPGQGLRLIYYSQIVNDFQKGDIAEGYSVSREKKESFPLTVTSAQKNPTAFYLCASSTTGGGGSNQPQHFGDGTRLSIL.

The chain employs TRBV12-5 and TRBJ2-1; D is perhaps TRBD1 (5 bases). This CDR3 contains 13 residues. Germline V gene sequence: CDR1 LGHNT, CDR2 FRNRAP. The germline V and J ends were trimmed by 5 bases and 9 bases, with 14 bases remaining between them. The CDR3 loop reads CASGPPQGFEQFF. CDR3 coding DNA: TGTGCTAGTGGTCCCCCTCAGGGATTTGAGCAGTTCTTC.

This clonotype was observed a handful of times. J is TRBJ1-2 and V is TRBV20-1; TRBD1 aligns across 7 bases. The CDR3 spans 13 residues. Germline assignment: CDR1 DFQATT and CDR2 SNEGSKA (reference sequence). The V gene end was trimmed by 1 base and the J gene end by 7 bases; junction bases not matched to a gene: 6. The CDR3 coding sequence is TGCAGTGCTAGAGGGGGACAGACATCTGGCTACACCTTC. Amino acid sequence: CSARGGQTSGYTF.

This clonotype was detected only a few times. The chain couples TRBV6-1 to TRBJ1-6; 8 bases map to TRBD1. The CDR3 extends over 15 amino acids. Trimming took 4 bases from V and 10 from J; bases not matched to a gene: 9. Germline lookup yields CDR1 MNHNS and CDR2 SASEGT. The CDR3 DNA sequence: TGTGCCAGCAGTGGGTTGGACAGGGTGTACTCACCCCTCCACTTT. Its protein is CASSGLDRVYSPLHF.

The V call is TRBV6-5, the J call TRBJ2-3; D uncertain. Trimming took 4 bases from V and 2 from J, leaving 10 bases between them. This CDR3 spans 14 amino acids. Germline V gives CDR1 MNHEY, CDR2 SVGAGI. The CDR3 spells CASSFTTLTDTQYF. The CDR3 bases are TGTGCCAGCAGTTTCACCACGCTCACAGATACGCAGTATTTT.

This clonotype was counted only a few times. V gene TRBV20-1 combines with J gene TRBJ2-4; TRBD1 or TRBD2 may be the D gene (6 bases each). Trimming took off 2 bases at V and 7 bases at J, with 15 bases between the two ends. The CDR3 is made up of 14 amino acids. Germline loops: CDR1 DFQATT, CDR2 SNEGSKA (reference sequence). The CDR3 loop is CSARPDGGGNIQYF. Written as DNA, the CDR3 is TGCAGTGCTAGACCCGACGGGGGCGGGAACATTCAGTACTTC.

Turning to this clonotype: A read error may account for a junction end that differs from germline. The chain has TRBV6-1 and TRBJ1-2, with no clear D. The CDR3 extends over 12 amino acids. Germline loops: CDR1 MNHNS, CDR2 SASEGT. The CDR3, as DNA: TGTACCAGCAGCGACTTTCTCTATGGCTACACCTTC. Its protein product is CTSSDFLYGYTF.

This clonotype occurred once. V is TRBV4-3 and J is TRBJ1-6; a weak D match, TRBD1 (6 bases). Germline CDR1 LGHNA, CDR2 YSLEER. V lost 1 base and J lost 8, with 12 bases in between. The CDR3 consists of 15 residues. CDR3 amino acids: CASSQVQGSHSPLHF. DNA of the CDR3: TGCGCCAGCAGCCAAGTCCAGGGGAGTCATTCACCCCTCCACTTT.

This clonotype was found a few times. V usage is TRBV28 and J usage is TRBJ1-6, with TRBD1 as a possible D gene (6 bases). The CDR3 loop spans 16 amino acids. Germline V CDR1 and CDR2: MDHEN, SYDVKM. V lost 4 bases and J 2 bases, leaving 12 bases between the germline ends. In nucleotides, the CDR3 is TGTGCCAGCAGTTCAACAGGGAGGACCTATAATTCACCCCTCCACTTT. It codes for CASSSTGRTYNSPLHF.

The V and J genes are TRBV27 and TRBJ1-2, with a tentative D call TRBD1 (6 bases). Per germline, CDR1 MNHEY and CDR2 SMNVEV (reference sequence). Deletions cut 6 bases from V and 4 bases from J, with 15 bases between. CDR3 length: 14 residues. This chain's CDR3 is CASREGGRPYGYTF. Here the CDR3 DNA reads TGTGCCAGCAGGGAAGGGGGGCGACCCTATGGCTACACCTTC.

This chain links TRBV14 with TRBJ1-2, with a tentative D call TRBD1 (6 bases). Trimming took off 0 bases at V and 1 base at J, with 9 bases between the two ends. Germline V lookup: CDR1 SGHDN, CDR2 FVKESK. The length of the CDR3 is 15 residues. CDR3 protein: CASSQDQGHNYGYTF. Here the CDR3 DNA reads TGTGCCAGCAGCCAAGACCAGGGGCATAACTATGGCTACACCTTC.

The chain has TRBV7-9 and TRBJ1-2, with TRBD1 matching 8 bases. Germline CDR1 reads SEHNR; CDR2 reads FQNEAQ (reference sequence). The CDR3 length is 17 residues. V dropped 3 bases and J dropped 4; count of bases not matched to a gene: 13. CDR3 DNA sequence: TGTGCCAGCAGCTTTCAGGGGGCGCAAATCAAGTCCTATGGCTACACCTTC. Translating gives CASSFQGAQIKSYGYTF. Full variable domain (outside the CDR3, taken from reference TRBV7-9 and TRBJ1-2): DTGVSQNPRHKITKRGQNVTFRCDPISEHNRLYWYRQTLGQGPEFLTYFQNEAQLEKSRLLSDRFSAERPKGSFSTLEIQRTEQGDSAMYLCASSFQGAQIKSYGYTFGSGTRLTVV.

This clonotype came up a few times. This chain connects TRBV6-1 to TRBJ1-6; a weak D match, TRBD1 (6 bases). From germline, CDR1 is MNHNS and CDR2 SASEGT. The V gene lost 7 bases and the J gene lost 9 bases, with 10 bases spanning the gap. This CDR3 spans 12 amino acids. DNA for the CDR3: TGTGCCAGCAATACACAGGGTTCACCCCTCCACTTT. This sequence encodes CASNTQGSPLHF.

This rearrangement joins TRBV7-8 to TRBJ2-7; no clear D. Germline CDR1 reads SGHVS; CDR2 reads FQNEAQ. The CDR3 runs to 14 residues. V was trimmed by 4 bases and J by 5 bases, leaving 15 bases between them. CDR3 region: CASSSRPVRDEQYF. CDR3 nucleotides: TGTGCCAGCAGCTCACGCCCAGTCCGAGACGAGCAGTACTTC.

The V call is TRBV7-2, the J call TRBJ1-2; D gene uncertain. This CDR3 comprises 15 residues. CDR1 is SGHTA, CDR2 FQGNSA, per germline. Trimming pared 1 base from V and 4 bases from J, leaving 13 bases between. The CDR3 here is CASSLGLDFGYGYTF. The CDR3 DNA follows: TGTGCCAGCAGCTTAGGGCTTGACTTCGGCTATGGCTACACCTTC.

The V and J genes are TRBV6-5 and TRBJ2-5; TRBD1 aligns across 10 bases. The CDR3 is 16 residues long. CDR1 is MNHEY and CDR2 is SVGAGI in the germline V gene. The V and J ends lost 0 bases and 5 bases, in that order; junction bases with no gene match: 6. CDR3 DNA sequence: TGTGCCAGCAGTTACTCCGACAGGGGGCCATTTGAGACCCAGTACTTC. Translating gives CASSYSDRGPFETQYF.

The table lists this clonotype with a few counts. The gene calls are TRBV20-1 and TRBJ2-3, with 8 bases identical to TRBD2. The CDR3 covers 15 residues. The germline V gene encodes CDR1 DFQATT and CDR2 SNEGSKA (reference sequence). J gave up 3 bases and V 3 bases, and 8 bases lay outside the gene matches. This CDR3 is CSASLTSGWTDTQYF. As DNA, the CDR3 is TGCAGTGCTAGTCTTACTAGCGGATGGACAGATACGCAGTATTTT.

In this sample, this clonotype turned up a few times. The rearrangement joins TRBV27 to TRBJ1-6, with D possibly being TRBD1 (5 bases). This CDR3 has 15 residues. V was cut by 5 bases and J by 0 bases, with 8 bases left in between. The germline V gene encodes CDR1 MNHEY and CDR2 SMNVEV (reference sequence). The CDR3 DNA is TGTGCCAGCAGTCGGGGGAGCTCCTATAATTCACCCCTCCACTTT. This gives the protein CASSRGSSYNSPLHF.

This CDR3 reads CSVRQPNYGYTF. CDR3 sequence (DNA): TGCAGCGTCCGACAGCCTAACTATGGCTACACCTTC. The genes are TRBV29-1 and TRBJ1-2; TRBD1 might be the D (5 bases). The germline V gene has CDR1 SQVTM and CDR2 ANQGSEA. V was pared by 6 bases and J by 0 bases, with 8 bases between. The CDR3 has 12 amino acids.

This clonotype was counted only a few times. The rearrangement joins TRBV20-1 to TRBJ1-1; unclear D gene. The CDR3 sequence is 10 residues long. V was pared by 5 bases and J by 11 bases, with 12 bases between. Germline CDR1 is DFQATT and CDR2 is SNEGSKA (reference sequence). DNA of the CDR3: TGCAGTGCTCACGACCTGAAGGCTTTCTTT. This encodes CSAHDLKAFF.

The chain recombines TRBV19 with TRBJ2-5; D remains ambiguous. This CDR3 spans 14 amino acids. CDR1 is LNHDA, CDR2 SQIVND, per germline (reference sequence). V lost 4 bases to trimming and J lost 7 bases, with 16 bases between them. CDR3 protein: CASSTTPVAGTQYF. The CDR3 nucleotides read TGTGCCAGTAGTACCACTCCAGTAGCAGGGACCCAGTACTTC.

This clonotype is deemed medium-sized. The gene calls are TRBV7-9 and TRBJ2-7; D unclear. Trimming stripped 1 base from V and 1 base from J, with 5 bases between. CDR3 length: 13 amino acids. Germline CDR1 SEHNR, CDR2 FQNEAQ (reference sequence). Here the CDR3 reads CASSLVWSYEQYF. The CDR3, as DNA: TGTGCCAGCAGCTTAGTCTGGTCCTACGAGCAGTACTTC.

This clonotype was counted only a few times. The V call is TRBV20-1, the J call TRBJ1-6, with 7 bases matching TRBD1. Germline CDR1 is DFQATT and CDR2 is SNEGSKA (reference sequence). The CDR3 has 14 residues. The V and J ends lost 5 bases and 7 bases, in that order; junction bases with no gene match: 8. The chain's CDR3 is CSAPRDSTNSPLHF. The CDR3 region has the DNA TGCAGTGCTCCAAGGGACAGTACGAATTCACCCCTCCACTTT.

CDR3 in DNA: TGTGCCAGCAGTTCCCCGAGGGGAGGCGGCAATCAGCCCCAGCATTTT. Its protein product is CASSSPRGGGNQPQHF. The chain links TRBV6-2 or TRBV6-3 to TRBJ1-5, with D perhaps TRBD1 (5 bases). V was cut by 4 bases and J by 2 bases, with 15 bases left in between. The CDR3 covers 16 residues. The germline V gene has CDR1 MNHEY and CDR2 SVGEGT.

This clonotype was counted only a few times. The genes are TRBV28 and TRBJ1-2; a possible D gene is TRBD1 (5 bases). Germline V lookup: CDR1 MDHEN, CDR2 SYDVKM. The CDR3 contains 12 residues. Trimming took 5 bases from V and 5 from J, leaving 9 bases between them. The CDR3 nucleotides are TGTGCCAGCAGTCCCAGACAGTATGGCTACACCTTC. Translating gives CASSPRQYGYTF.

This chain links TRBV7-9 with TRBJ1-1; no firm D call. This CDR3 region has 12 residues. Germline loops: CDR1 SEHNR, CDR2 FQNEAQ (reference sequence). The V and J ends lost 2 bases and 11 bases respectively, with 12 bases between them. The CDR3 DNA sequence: TGTGCCAGCAGCTTATTTGGGGAAGAGGCTTTCTTT. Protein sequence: CASSLFGEEAFF.

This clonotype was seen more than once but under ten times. CDR3 sequence reads: CSAIRGSSYEQYF. The CDR3 bases are TGCAGTGCTATTCGGGGCAGCTCCTACGAGCAGTACTTC. V is TRBV20-1 and J is TRBJ2-7; TRBD1 or TRBD2 may be the D gene (5 bases each). The CDR3 spans 13 residues. Germline lookup yields CDR1 DFQATT and CDR2 SNEGSKA (reference sequence). V was clipped by 4 bases and J by 0 bases, with 10 bases between them.

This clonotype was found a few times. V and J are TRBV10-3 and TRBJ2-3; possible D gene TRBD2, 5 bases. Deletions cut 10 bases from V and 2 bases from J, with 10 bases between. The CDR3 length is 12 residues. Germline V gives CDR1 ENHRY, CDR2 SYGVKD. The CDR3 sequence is CASTGDTDTQYF. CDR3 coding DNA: TGTGCCAGTACCGGGGACACAGATACGCAGTATTTT.